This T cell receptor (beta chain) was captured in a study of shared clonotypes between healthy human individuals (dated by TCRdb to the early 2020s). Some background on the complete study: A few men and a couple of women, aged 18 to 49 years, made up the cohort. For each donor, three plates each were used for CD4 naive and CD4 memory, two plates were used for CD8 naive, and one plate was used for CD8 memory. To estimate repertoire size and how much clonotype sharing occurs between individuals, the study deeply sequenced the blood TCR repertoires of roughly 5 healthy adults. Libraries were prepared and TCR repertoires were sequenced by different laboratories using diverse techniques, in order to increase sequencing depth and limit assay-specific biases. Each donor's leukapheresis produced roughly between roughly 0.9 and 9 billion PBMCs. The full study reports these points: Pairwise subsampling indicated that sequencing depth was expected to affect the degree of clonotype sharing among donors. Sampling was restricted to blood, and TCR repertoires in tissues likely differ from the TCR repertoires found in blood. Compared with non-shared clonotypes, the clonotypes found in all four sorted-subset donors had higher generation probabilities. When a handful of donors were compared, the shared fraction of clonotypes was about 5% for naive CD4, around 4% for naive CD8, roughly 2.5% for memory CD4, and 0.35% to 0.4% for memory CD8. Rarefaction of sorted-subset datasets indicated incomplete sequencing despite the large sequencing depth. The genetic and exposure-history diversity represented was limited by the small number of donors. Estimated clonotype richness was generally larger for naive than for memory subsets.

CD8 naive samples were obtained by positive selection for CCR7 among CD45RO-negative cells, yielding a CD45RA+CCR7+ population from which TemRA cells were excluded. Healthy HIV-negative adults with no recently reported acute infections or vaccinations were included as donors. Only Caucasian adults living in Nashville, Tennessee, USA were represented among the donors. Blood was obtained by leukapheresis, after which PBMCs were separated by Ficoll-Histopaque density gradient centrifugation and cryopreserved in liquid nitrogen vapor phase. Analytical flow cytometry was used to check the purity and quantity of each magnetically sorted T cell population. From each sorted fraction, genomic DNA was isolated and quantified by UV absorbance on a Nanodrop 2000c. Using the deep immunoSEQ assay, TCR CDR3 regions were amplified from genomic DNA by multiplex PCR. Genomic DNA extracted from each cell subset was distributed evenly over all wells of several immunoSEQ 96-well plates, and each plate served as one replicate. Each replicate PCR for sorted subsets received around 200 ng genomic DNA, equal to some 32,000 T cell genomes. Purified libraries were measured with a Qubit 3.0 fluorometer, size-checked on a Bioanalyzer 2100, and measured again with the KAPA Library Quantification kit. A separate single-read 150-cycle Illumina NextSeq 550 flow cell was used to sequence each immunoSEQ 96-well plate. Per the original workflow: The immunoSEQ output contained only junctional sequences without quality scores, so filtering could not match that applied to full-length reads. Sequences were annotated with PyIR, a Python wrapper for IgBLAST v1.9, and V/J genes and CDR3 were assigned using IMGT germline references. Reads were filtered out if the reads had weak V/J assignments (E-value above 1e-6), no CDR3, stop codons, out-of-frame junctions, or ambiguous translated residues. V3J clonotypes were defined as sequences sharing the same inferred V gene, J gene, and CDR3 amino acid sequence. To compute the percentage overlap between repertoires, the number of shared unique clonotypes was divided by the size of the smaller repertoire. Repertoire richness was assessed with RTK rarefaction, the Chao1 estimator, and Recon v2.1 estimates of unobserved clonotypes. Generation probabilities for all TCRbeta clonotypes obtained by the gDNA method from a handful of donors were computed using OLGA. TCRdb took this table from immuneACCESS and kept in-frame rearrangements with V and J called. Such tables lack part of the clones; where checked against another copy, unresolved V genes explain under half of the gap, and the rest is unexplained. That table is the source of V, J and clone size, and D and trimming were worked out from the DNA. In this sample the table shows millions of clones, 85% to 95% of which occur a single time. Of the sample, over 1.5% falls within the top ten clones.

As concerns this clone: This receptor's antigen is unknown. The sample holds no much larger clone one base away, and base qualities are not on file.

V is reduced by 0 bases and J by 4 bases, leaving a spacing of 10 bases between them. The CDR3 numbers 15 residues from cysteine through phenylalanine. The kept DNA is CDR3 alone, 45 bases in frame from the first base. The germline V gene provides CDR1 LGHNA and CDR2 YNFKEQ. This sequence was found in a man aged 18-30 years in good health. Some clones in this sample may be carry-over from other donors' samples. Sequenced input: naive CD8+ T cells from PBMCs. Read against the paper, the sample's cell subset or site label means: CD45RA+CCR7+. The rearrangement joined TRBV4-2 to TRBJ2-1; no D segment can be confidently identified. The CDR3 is CASSQDFAEYNEQFF. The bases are TGTGCCAGCAGCCAAGATTTTGCAGAGTACAATGAGCAGTTCTTC.